Listed here is a single T cell receptor (beta chain). The antigen is undetermined. The data stem from a study of cytomegalovirus exposure and HLA in healthy donors. Study findings and constraints: According to the study, around 150 TCR beta chains were cytomegalovirus-associated.

The CDR3 consists of 15 residues. V shed 3 bases, J shed 9 bases, and the junction held 9 bases outside the gene matches. Germline CDR1 and CDR2: LGHNA and YNFKEQ. PCR used 60 Vbeta primers and 13 Jbeta primers. Method: immunoSEQ multiplex PCR; TCRdb's copy keeps in-frame clones and lacks some. This table holds under 95,000 clones. The sequencing sample was made of PBMCs. This rearrangement joins TRBV4-2 to TRBJ2-1; 9 nucleotides match TRBD1. The sequence came from a man over 45 in good health and CMV-seronegative. The CDR3 DNA reads TGTGCCAGCAGCCATCCGGGACAGGGAGATGGTGAGCAGTTCTTC. It translates to CASSHPGQGDGEQFF.